This T cell receptor (beta chain) originates from a study of blood T cell repertoires in COVID-19. Participants came from fewer than 25 US areas, aged about 18 to 89 years. Germline V gene sequence: CDR1 SGHRS, CDR2 YFSETQ. V lost 0 bases, J lost 4 bases, and 0 bases stayed unmatched. CDR3 size: 14 residues. Produced via immunoSEQ multiplex PCR; TCRdb's table is partial and in-frame only. The data show fewer than 350,000 clones, with roughly 90% seen just once and 4.5% to 5.5% held by the top ten. V usage is TRBV5-1 and J usage is TRBJ2-2, with 7 bases matching TRBD2. This clonotype was obtained from a man between 60 and 75 years old who had recovered from COVID-19. The sample comprised PBMCs or T cells enriched from blood (not recorded which). CDR3 DNA sequence: TGCGCCAGCAGCTTGGGACTAGCCACCGGGGAGCTGTTTTTT. Protein sequence: CASSLGLATGELFF.